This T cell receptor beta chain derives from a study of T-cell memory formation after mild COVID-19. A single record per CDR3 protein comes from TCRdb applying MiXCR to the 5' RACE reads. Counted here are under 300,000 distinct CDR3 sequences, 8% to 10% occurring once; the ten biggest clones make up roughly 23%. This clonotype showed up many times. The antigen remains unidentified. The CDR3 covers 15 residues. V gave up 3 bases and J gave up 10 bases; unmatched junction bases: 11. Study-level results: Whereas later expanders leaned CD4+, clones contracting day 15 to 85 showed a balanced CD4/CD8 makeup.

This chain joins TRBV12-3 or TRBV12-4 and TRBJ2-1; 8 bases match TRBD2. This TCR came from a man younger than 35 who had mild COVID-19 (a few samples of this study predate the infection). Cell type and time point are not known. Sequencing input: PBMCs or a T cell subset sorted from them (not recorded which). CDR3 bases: TGTGCCAGCAGTTTCTTCTCCGGGGGGGCTTGGGAGCAGTTCTTC. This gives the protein CASSFFSGGAWEQFF.